The sequence of this T cell receptor (beta chain) was determined in a study of cytomegalovirus exposure and HLA in healthy donors. The PCR ran on 60 Vbeta and 13 Jbeta primers. Sequencing was performed with immunoSEQ multiplex PCR; in TCRdb, only in-frame clones are kept and a portion is missing. The table records more than 100,000 clones, approximately 15% of them present only once. Germline V lookup: CDR1 MRHNA, CDR2 SNTAGT. The CDR3 sequence is 13 residues long. With V trimmed by 7 bases and J by 8 bases, 8 bases remained unmatched. This clone was detected a few times. The antigen is unknown. Notes on the study in general: Most TCR beta V segments were productive about 90% or about 30% of the time in an earlier analysis.

The chain has TRBV6-4 and TRBJ2-1; 7 bases map to TRBD2. The source is a woman between 18 and 30 years old in good health and CMV-seronegative. The sequenced sample was PBMCs. CDR3 nucleotides: TGTGCCAGCACCGCGGGGGTTGTCGATGAGCAGTTCTTC. Encoded protein: CASTAGVVDEQFF.